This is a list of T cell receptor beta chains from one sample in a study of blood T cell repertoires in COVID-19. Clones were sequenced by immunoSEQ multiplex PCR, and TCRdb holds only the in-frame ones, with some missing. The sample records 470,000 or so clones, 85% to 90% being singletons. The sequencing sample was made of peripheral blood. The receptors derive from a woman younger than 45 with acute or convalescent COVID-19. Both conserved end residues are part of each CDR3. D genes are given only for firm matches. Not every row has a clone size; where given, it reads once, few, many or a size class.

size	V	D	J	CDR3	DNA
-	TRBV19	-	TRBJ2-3	CASSIDQGLSTDTQYF	TGTGCCAGTAGTATAGATCAGGGCCTCTCCACAGATACGCAGTATTTT
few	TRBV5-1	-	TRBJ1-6	CASSAGQSAYNSPLHF	TGCGCCAGCAGCGCCGGACAGTCGGCCTATAATTCACCCCTCCACTTT
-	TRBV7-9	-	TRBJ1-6	CASRRDYNSPLHF	TGTGCCAGCAGGAGGGACTATAATTCACCCCTCCACTTT
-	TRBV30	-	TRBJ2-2	CAWSVLRTGELFF	TGTGCCTGGAGTGTATTGAGGACCGGGGAGCTGTTTTTT
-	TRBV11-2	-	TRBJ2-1	CASVGQEYNEQFF	TGTGCCAGCGTGGGACAAGAGTACAATGAGCAGTTCTTC
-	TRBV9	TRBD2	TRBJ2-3	CASSVGTSGTDTQYF	TGTGCCAGCAGCGTCGGGACTAGCGGGACAGATACGCAGTATTTT
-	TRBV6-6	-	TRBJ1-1	CASGARGQNTEAFF	TGTGCCAGCGGGGCCCGGGGACAGAACACTGAAGCTTTCTTT
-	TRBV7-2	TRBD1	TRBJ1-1	CASRPGQGFPEAFF	TGTGCCAGCAGACCGGGACAGGGGTTTCCTGAAGCTTTCTTT
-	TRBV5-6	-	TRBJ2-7	CASSFGSGGGSYEQYF	TGTGCCAGCAGCTTCGGTTCAGGGGGCGGGAGTTACGAGCAGTACTTC
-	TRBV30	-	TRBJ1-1	CAWSAFTGFEAFF	TGTGCCTGGAGTGCGTTTACAGGATTTGAAGCTTTCTTT
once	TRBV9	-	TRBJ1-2	CASSAYSGTTFNYGYTF	TGTGCCAGCAGCGCCTATTCCGGGACAACTTTTAACTATGGCTACACCTTC
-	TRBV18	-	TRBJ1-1	CASSPRVGTEAFF	TGTGCCAGCTCCCCCCGGGTGGGCACTGAAGCTTTCTTT
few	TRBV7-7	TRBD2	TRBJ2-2	CASSRGGKGELFF	TGTGCCAGCAGCCGCGGGGGAAAAGGGGAGCTGTTTTTT
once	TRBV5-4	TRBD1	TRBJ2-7	CASSSHDRGRQVLQYF	TGTGCCAGCAGCTCACACGACAGGGGTAGACAAGTGTTGCAGTACTTC
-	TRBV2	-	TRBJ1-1	CASRRGLNTEAFF	TGTGCCAGCAGGCGAGGCCTGAACACTGAAGCTTTCTTT
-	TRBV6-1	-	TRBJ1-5	CASSEGRQKVRPQHF	TGTGCCAGCAGTGAAGGGAGACAGAAGGTTCGGCCCCAGCATTTT
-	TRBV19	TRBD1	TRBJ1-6	CASMGQLFSPLHF	TGTGCCAGTATGGGACAGCTCTTTTCACCCCTCCACTTT
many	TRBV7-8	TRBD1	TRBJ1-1	CASSRRDRGSNTEAFF	TGTGCCAGCAGCCGGCGGGACAGAGGATCGAACACTGAAGCTTTCTTT
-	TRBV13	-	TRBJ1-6	CASSLGGRAGLSSPLHF	TGTGCCAGCAGCTTAGGCGGCCGGGCAGGGCTTAGTTCACCCCTCCACTTT